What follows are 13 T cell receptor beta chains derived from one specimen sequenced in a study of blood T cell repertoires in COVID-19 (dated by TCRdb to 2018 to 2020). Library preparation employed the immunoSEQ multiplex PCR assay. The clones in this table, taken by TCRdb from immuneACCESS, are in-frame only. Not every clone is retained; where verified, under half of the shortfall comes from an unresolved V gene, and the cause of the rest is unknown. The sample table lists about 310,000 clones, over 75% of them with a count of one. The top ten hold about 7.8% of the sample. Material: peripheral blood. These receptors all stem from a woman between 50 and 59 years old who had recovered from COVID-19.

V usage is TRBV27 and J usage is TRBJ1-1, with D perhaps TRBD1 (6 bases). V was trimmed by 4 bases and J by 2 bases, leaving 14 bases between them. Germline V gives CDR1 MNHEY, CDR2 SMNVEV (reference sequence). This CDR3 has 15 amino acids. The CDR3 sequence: CASSSTIGGNTEAFF. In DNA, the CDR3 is TGTGCCAGCAGTTCAACAATAGGGGGTAACACTGAAGCTTTCTTT.

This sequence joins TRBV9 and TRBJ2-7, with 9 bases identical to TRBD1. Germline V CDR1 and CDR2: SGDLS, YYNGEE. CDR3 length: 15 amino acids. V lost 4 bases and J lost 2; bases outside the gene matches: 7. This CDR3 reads CASSPGQGSPYEQYF. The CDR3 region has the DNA TGTGCCAGCAGCCCGGGACAGGGAAGCCCCTACGAGCAGTACTTC. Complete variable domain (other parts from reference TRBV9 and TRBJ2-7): DSGVTQTPKHLITATGQRVTLRCSPRSGDLSVYWYQQSLDQGLQFLIQYYNGEERAKGNILERFSAQQFPDLHSELNLSSLELGDSALYFCASSPGQGSPYEQYFGPGTRLTVT.

The CDR3 DNA reads as TGTGCCAGCAGCTTAATCGCGGCGGGAGGGGCCAACGTCCTGACTTTC. Translating gives CASSLIAAGGANVLTF. The chain joins TRBV7-9 to TRBJ2-6; D is possibly TRBD2 (6 bases). In germline, CDR1 is SEHNR, CDR2 FQNEAQ (reference sequence). The ends were cut back, 2 bases at V and 4 bases at J, with 12 bases in the middle. The CDR3 is 16 amino acids.

The CDR3, as DNA: TGCGCCAGCAGCCCCTGGATTAGCGGGAGTGAGAATGAGCAGTTCTTC. It codes for CASSPWISGSENEQFF. The J gene is TRBJ2-1, the V gene TRBV5-1; 9 bases align to TRBD2. The CDR3 extends over 16 amino acids. Unmatched junction bases numbered 12, after V lost 4 bases and J lost 7 bases. Germline CDR1 is SGHRS and CDR2 is YFSETQ.

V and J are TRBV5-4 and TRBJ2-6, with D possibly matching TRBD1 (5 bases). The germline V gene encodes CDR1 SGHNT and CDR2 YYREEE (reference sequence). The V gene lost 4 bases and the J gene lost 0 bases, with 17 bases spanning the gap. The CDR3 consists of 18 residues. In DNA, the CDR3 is TGTGCCAGCAGCCCATTAAGGGGTGGAAGCTCTGGGGCCAACGTCCTGACTTTC. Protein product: CASSPLRGGSSGANVLTF. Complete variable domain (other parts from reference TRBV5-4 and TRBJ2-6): ETGVTQSPTHLIKTRGQQVTLRCSSQSGHNTVSWYQQALGQGPQFIFQYYREEENGRGNFPPRFSGLQFPNYSSELNVNALELDDSALYLCASSPLRGGSSGANVLTFGAGSRLTVL.

In DNA, the CDR3 is TGTGCCAGCAGCCCTGGCAACAGGCTTTACGAGCAGTACTTC. The encoded protein is CASSPGNRLYEQYF. This chain connects TRBV28 to TRBJ2-7, with D possibly being TRBD1 (5 bases). This CDR3 spans 14 amino acids. The V gene lost 6 bases and the J gene lost 4 bases, with 16 bases spanning the gap. Germline-derived CDR1 and CDR2 are MDHEN and SYDVKM.

CDR3 sequence reads: CSADTRGFYGYTF. CDR3 sequence (DNA): TGCAGCGCCGATACCAGGGGATTCTATGGCTACACCTTC. This rearrangement joins TRBV29-1 to TRBJ1-2; the D gene is possibly TRBD1 (6 bases). CDR3 length equals 13 residues. The germline CDR1 and CDR2 sequences are SQVTM and ANQGSEA. V was pared by 7 bases and J by 4 bases, with 16 bases between.

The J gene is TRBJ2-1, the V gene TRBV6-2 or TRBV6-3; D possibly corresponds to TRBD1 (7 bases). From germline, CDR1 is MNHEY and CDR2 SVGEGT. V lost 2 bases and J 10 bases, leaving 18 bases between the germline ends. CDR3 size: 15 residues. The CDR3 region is CASSYEAGGPWEQFF. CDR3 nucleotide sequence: TGTGCCAGCAGTTACGAGGCAGGGGGGCCGTGGGAGCAGTTCTTC.

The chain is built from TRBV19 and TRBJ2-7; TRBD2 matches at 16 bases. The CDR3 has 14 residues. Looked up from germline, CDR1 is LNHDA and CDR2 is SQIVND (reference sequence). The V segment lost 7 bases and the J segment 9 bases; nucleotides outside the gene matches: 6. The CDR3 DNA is TGTGCCAGTAAGGCGGGACTAGCGGGGGGGCGGCAGTACTTC. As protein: CASKAGLAGGRQYF.

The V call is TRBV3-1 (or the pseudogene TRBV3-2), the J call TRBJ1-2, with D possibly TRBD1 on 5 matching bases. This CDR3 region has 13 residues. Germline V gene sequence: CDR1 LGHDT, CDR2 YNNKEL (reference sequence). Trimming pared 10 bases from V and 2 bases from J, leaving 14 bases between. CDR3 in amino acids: CATSIGGNYGYTF. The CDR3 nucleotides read TGTGCCACCTCAATCGGGGGGAACTATGGCTACACCTTC.

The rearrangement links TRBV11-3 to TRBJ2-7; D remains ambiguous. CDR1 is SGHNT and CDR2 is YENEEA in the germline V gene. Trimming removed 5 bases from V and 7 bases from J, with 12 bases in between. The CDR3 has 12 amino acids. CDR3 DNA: TGTGCCAGCAGCCCCGGTGGGCGTGAGCAGTACTTC. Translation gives CASSPGGREQYF.

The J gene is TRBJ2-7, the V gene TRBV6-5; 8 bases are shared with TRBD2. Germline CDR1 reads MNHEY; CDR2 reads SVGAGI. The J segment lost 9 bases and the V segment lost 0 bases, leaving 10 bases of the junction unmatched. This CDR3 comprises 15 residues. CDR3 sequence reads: CASSYSILSGGGQYF. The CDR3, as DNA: TGTGCCAGCAGTTACTCGATACTAAGCGGGGGCGGGCAGTACTTC.

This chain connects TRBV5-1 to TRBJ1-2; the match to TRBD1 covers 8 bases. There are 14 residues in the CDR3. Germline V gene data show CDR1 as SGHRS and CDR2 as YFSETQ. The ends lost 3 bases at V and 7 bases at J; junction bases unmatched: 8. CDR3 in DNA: TGCGCCAGCAGCTCCGGAGAAACAGGGGGTGGCTACACCTTC. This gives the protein CASSSGETGGGYTF.